Presented here are 23 T cell receptor beta chains from one specimen sequenced in a study of post-analysis software for immune sequencing data (dated by TCRdb to the mid-2010s). No antigen has been identified for these receptors. What the authors observed across the whole study: Significantly higher frequencies in patients than in controls were found for about five TRBV segments, including TRBV5-6, TRBV5-1 and TRBV20-1.

The method was PCR. Sequencing used an Illumina HiSeq 2500. Unique molecular identifiers were incorporated into TCR beta cDNA libraries to reduce PCR and sequencing biases. The raw public reads went through TCRdb reprocessing: fastp at Q25, MiXCR clone calling, in-frame beta chains kept. Records with the same CDR3 protein are collapsed into one entry carrying the most frequent genes and DNA. The table for this sample lists hundreds of thousands of distinct CDR3 sequences; around 53% of them were counted only once. Of the sample, about 4.5% is held by the ten largest clones. Sequenced material: blood. All receptors come from a girl aged 5 to 17 with multiple sclerosis.

In its sample, this clonotype was seen a few times. The chain employs TRBV29-1 and TRBJ2-7, with a weak D call TRBD1 (6 bases). This CDR3 has 13 residues. Trimming took off 6 bases at V and 0 bases at J, with 12 bases between the two ends. Looked up from germline, CDR1 is SQVTM and CDR2 is ANQGSEA. DNA for the CDR3: TGCAGCGTACAGGGCGAGAACTCCTACGAGCAGTACTTC. It yields the protein CSVQGENSYEQYF.

The chain combines TRBV12-3 or TRBV12-4 with TRBJ1-2; 9 bases agree with TRBD1. This CDR3 contains 15 residues. V lost 4 bases, J lost 1 base, and 4 bases stayed unmatched. CDR3 loop: CASSSPTGGNYGYTF. The CDR3 DNA follows: TGTGCCAGCAGTTCCCCGACAGGGGGTAACTATGGCTACACCTTC.

The table lists this clonotype with a few counts. The genes are TRBV2 and TRBJ2-1; 8 bases agree with TRBD1. This CDR3 comprises 14 residues. V was clipped by 6 bases and J by 4 bases; unmatched bases: 5. The V gene's germline CDR1 is SNHLY and CDR2 FYNNEI. The CDR3 reads CASRGQGFYNEQFF. CDR3 nucleotide sequence: TGTGCCAGCAGAGGACAGGGCTTTTACAATGAGCAGTTCTTC.

V usage is TRBV7-9 and J usage is TRBJ2-2; tentatively, D is TRBD2 (6 bases). Germline CDR1 is SEHNR and CDR2 is FQNEAQ (reference sequence). This CDR3 has 14 amino acids. The ends were cut back, 5 bases at V and 7 bases at J, with 14 bases in the middle. The chain's CDR3 is CASSPVSGDGELFF. In nucleotides, the CDR3 is TGTGCCAGCAGCCCCGTTTCGGGGGACGGGGAGCTGTTTTTT.

This chain joins TRBV9 and TRBJ1-4, with 7 bases lining up with TRBD1. The V gene end was trimmed by 0 bases and the J gene end by 7 bases; junction bases not matched to a gene: 6. This CDR3 spans 15 amino acids. CDR1 is SGDLS, CDR2 YYNGEE, per germline. The CDR3 DNA is TGTGCCAGCAGCGTAGGAGGAGGGGGCGCTGAAAAACTGTTTTTT. Its protein product is CASSVGGGGAEKLFF.

This clonotype has a handful of counts. V usage is TRBV29-1 and J usage is TRBJ2-5; D possibly corresponds to TRBD1 (6 bases). There are 13 residues in the CDR3. Germline CDR1 is SQVTM and CDR2 is ANQGSEA. V was pared by 4 bases and J by 2 bases, with 11 bases between. This CDR3 reads CSVVVRGQETQYF. Written as DNA, the CDR3 is TGCAGCGTTGTTGTCAGGGGACAAGAGACCCAGTACTTC.

The rearrangement links TRBV20-1 to TRBJ2-7, with 14 bases identical to TRBD2. V lost 5 bases and J lost 2; bases outside the gene matches: 8. The CDR3 runs to 16 residues. Germline V gene lookup returns CDR1 DFQATT and CDR2 SNEGSKA (reference sequence). The CDR3 sequence is CSASGTSGSSTYEQYF. The CDR3 DNA follows: TGCAGTGCTTCCGGGACTAGCGGGAGTTCGACCTACGAGCAGTACTTC.

The J gene is TRBJ2-1, the V gene TRBV12-3 or TRBV12-4, with 8 bases lining up with TRBD2. Losses at the gene ends were 5 bases for V and 4 bases for J; bases not matched to a gene: 10. This CDR3 comprises 16 residues. The CDR3 DNA reads as TGTGCCAGCAGTCCCTGGGGGCTAGCGGGTTACAATGAGCAGTTCTTC. Protein product: CASSPWGLAGYNEQFF.

The rearrangement joins TRBV15 to TRBJ2-1, with a tentative D call TRBD1 (5 bases). Germline V lookup: CDR1 LNHNV, CDR2 YYDKDF (reference sequence). This CDR3 is 16 amino acids long. Trimming took 0 bases from V and 6 from J, leaving 15 bases between them. CDR3 coding DNA: TGTGCCACCAGCAGAGATTTATCAGGGCACACCAATGAGCAGTTCTTC. It is translated as CATSRDLSGHTNEQFF.

This chain uses TRBV2 with TRBJ2-5; D is undetermined. V shed 7 bases and J shed 2 bases, with 14 bases lying between them. The germline CDR1 and CDR2 sequences are SNHLY and FYNNEI. This CDR3 is 14 amino acids long. CDR3 region: CASTRDILQETQYF. CDR3 DNA sequence: TGTGCCAGCACCCGAGACATATTACAAGAGACCCAGTACTTC.

This clonotype was observed a handful of times. The chain recombines TRBV7-3 with TRBJ2-1, with 12 bases matching TRBD2. The V segment lost 2 bases and the J segment 10 bases; nucleotides outside the gene matches: 9. The CDR3 spans 16 residues. Germline V gene lookup returns CDR1 SGHTA and CDR2 FQGTGA. CDR3 DNA: TGTGCCAGCAGCTTAGGCACTAGCGGGGGGCTCAAGGAGCAGTTCTTC. It yields the protein CASSLGTSGGLKEQFF.

This clonotype was seen a few times. This chain uses TRBV18 with TRBJ2-7, with unresolved D. Germline V lookup: CDR1 KGHSH, CDR2 LQKENI. This CDR3 region has 13 residues. V was clipped by 1 base and J by 7 bases, with 11 bases between them. The CDR3 reads CASSPLSGSEQYF. Written as DNA, the CDR3 is TGTGCCAGCTCACCACTGTCGGGTTCTGAGCAGTACTTC.

This chain connects TRBV21-1 to TRBJ2-3; TRBD2, the table's D call, was not compared with the DNA. TRBV21-1 is shown as a pseudogene. The CDR3 is made up of 15 amino acids. The CDR3 loop is CASSTRDSRTDTQYF. CDR3 coding DNA: TGTGCCAGCAGCACGCGGGACTCCCGCACAGATACGCAGTATTTT.

This clonotype was seen only a few times. The CDR3 sequence is CASSFRTGTSGGSSYEQYF. The CDR3 region has the DNA TGTGCCAGCAGCTTTCGCACCGGGACTAGCGGTGGGAGCTCCTACGAGCAGTACTTC. The V gene is TRBV7-9, the J gene TRBJ2-7; 11 nucleotides line up with TRBD2. Looked up from germline, CDR1 is SEHNR and CDR2 is FQNEAQ (reference sequence). V gave up 3 bases and J gave up 0 bases; unmatched junction bases: 13. The CDR3 has 19 residues.

This clonotype was counted a few times. This sequence joins TRBV10-3 and TRBJ1-1; D is unclear. Germline CDR1 ENHRY, CDR2 SYGVKD. V gave up 7 bases and J gave up 8 bases, with 11 bases separating them. This CDR3 spans 11 amino acids. The CDR3 here is CAIKGDDEAFF. As DNA, the CDR3 is TGTGCCATCAAGGGCGACGACGAAGCTTTCTTT.

Remarks on this clonotype: The junction differs from germline at one of its ends, possibly a read error. This chain uses TRBV29-1 with TRBJ1-1, with D possibly being TRBD1 (5 bases). There are 13 residues in the CDR3. Germline CDR1 is SQVTM and CDR2 is ANQGSEA. CDR3 sequence: CSAGGRGNAEAFF. CDR3 sequence (DNA): TGCAGCGCCGGGGGACGGGGGAACGCTGAAGCTTTCTTT. The variable domain in full, completed from reference TRBV29-1 and TRBJ1-1, reads SAVISQKPSRDICQRGTSLTIQCQVDSQVTMMFWYRQQPGQSLTLIATANQGSEATYESGFVIDKFPISRPNLTFSTLTVSNMSPEDSSIYLCSAGGRGNAEAFFGQGTRLTVV.

This rearrangement joins TRBV9 to TRBJ2-3, with 9 positions matching TRBD2. The CDR3 contains 15 residues. V gave up 0 bases and J gave up 6 bases; unmatched junction bases: 5. Germline CDR1 is SGDLS and CDR2 is YYNGEE. CDR3 sequence reads: CASSVGLAGRDTQYF. The CDR3 region has the DNA TGTGCCAGCAGCGTAGGGCTAGCGGGAAGGGATACGCAGTATTTT.

The chain is built from TRBV29-1 and TRBJ2-3; maybe TRBD1 (6 bases). V lost 5 bases, J lost 5 bases, and 14 bases lay in between. Germline V gene lookup returns CDR1 SQVTM and CDR2 ANQGSEA. This CDR3 comprises 13 residues. The CDR3 coding sequence is TGCAGCGTTATCCAGGGGTCCATAGATACGCAGTATTTT. Its protein product is CSVIQGSIDTQYF.

Only a few counts were recorded for this clonotype. The V call is TRBV5-1, the J call TRBJ2-6; D remains unclear. Per germline, CDR1 SGHRS and CDR2 YFSETQ. CDR3 length equals 14 residues. V was trimmed by 0 bases and J by 4 bases, leaving 5 bases between them. The CDR3 spells CASSLETGANVLTF. The CDR3 DNA is TGCGCCAGCAGCTTGGAAACAGGGGCCAACGTCCTGACTTTC.

The chain has TRBV3-1 and TRBJ2-1, with 9 bases aligning to TRBD2. The CDR3 is 16 residues long. Losses at the gene ends were 4 bases for V and 7 bases for J; bases not matched to a gene: 11. CDR1 is LGHDT, CDR2 YNNKEL, per germline (reference sequence). The CDR3 spells CASSPPRGGAGNEQFF. The CDR3 nucleotides are TGTGCCAGCAGCCCCCCCCGCGGGGGGGCCGGGAATGAGCAGTTCTTC.

The V gene is TRBV12-3 or TRBV12-4, the J gene TRBJ2-7; 9 bases fit TRBD2. Trimming took 3 bases from V and 11 from J; bases not matched to a gene: 20. The CDR3 covers 17 residues. The DNA of the CDR3 is TGTGCCAGCAGTTTTAGACTAGCGGCCTCGTCGACCCGGGAGGAGTACTTC. It yields the protein CASSFRLAASSTREEYF.

The chain carries TRBV10-3 and TRBJ2-5, with D tentatively TRBD1 or TRBD2 (5 bases each). The CDR3 length is 13 residues. Germline loops: CDR1 ENHRY, CDR2 SYGVKD. The V end was cut by 3 bases, the J end by 5 bases, with 10 bases between. The chain's CDR3 is CAISDVGRETQYF. CDR3 coding DNA: TGTGCCATCAGTGACGTGGGACGGGAGACCCAGTACTTC.

This chain connects TRBV12-3 or TRBV12-4 to TRBJ2-5; 9 nucleotides agree with TRBD1. CDR3 length: 12 amino acids. V gave up 6 bases and J gave up 11 bases; unmatched junction bases: 7. The CDR3 protein is CASRGDREGQYF. The CDR3 coding sequence is TGTGCCAGCAGGGGGGACAGGGAAGGGCAGTACTTC.